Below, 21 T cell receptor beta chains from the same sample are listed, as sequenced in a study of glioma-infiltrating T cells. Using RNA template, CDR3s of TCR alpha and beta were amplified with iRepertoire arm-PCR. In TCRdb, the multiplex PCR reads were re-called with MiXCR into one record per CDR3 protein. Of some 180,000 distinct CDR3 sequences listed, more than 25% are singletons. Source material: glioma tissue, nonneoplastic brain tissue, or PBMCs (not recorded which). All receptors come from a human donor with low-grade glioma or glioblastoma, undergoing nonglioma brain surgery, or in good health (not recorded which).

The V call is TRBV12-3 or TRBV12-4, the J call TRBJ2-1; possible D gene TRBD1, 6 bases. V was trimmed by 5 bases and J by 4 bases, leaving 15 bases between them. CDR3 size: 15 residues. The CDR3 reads CASSVRQVAYNEQFF. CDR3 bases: TGTGCCAGCAGTGTCCGACAGGTAGCTTACAATGAGCAGTTCTTC.

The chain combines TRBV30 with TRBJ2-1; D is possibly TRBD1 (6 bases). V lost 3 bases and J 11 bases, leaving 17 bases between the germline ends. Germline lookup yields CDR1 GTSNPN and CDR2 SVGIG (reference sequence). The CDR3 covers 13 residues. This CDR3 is CAWRQGPDYKQFF. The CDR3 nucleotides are TGTGCCTGGAGACAGGGACCTGACTATAAGCAGTTCTTC.

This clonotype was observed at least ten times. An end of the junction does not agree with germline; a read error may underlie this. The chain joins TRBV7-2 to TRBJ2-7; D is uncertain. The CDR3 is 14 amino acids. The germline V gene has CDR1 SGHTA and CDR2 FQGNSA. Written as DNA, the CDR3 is TGTGCCAGCACCTTAAGGCGCTCAGATTACGAGCAGTACTTC. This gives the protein CASTLRRSDYEQYF.

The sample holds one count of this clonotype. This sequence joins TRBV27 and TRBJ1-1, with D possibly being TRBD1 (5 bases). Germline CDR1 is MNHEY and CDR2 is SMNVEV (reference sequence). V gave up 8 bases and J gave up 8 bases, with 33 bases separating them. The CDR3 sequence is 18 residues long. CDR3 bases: TGTGCCAGCCTTTTAACTCCAGGAGGGGCAGGCATCGTCGAGGAAGCTTTCTTT. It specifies CASLLTPGGAGIVEEAFF.

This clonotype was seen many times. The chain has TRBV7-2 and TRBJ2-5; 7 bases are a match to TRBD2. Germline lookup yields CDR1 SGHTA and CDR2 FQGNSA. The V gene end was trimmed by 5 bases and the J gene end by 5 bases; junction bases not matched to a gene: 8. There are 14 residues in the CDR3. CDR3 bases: TGTGCCAGCAGCCCCAGCGGGGCCTGGGAGACCCAGTACTTC. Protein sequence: CASSPSGAWETQYF.

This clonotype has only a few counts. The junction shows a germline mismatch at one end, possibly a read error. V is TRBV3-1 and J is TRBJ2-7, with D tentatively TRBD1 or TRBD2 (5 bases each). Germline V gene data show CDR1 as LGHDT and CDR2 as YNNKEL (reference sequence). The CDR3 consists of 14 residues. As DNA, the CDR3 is TGTGCCAGCAGCCCCGGAACTGGGACCTACAAGCAGTACTTC. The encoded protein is CASSPGTGTYKQYF.

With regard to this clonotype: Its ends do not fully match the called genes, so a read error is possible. CDR3 protein: CASSQLTGVTEALF. The CDR3 nucleotides are TGTGCCAGCAGCCAACTCACAGGGGTCACTGAAGCTTTATTT. J is TRBJ1-1 and V is TRBV3-1; 7 bases line up with TRBD1. The CDR3 covers 14 residues. Looked up from germline, CDR1 is LGHDT and CDR2 is YNNKEL (reference sequence).

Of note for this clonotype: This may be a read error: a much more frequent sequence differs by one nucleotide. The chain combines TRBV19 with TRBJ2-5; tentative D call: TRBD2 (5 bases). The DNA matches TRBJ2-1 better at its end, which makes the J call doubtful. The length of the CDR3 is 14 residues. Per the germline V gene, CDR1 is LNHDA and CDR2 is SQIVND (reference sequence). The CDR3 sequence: CASRASWAYNEQFF. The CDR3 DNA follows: TGTGCCAGTAGGGCTAGCTGGGCCTACAATGAGCAGTTCTTC.

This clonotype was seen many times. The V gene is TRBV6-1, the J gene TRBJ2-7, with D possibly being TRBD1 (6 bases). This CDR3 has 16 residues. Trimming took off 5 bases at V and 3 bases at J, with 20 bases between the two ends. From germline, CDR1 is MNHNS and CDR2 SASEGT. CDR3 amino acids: CASSFGGQQGNYEQYF. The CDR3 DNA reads TGTGCCAGCAGTTTCGGCGGACAGCAGGGGAACTACGAGCAGTACTTC.

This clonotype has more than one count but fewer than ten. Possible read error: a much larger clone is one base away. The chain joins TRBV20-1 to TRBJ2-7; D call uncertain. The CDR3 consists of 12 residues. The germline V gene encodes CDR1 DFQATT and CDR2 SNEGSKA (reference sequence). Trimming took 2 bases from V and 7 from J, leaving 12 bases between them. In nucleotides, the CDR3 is TGCAGTGCTAGAAGAGGTTCGGGTGAGCAGTACTTC. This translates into CSARRGSGEQYF.

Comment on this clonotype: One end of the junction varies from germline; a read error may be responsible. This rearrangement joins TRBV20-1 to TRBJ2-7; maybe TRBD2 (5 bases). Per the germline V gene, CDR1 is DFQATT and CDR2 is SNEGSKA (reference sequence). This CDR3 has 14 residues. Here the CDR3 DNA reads TGCAGTGCTAGAGACCGGGCTAGCATCCACGAGGAGTACTTC. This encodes CSARDRASIHEEYF.

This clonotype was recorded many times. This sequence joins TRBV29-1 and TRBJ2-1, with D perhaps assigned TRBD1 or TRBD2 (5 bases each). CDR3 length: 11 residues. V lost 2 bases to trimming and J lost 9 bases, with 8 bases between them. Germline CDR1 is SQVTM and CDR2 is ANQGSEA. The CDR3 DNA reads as TGCAGCGTTGAACCGGGGACTGAGCAGTTCTTC. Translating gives CSVEPGTEQFF.

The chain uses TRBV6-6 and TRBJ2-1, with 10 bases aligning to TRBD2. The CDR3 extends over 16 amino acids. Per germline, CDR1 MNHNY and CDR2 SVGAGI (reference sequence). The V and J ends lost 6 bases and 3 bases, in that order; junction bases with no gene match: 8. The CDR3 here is CASSHLAGGDYNEQFF. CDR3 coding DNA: TGTGCCAGCAGCCACTTAGCGGGAGGTGACTACAATGAGCAGTTCTTC.

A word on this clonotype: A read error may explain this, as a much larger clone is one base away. The CDR3 DNA sequence: TGTGCCAGCAGACAAGATTCGGTTAGTTCCCATGAGCAGTTCTTC. Translating it yields CASRQDSVSSHEQFF. The chain is built from TRBV3-1 and TRBJ2-1; D is unresolved. CDR1 LGHDT and CDR2 YNNKEL come from the germline V gene (reference sequence). CDR3 length: 15 residues.

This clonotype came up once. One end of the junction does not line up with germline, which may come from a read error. The CDR3 region is CASGLRDISYEQYF. The CDR3 DNA is TGTGCCAGCGGCTTAAGGGACATTTCCTACGAGCAGTACTTC. The chain joins TRBV11-1 to TRBJ2-7; a weak D match, TRBD1 (6 bases). Germline assignment: CDR1 SGHAT and CDR2 FQDESV (reference sequence). The CDR3 loop spans 14 amino acids. The variable domain in full, completed from reference TRBV11-1 and TRBJ2-7, reads EAEVAQSPRYKITEKSQAVAFWCDPISGHATLYWYRQILGQGPELLVQFQDESVVDDSQLPKDRFSAERLKGVDSTLKIQPAELGDSAMYLCASGLRDISYEQYFGPGTRLTVT.

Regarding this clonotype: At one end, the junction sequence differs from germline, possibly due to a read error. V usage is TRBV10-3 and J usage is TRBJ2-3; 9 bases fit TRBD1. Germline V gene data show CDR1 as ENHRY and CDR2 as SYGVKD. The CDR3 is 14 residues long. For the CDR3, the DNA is TGTACCATCAGGGAAACAGGGGGCACAGATACGCGGTATTTT. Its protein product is CTIRETGGTDTRYF.

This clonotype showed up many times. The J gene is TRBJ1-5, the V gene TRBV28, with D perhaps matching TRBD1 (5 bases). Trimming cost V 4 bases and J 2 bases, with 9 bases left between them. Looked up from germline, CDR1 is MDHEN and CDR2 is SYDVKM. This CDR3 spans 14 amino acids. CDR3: CASSWDEGNQPQHF. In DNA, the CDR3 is TGTGCCAGCAGTTGGGACGAGGGCAATCAGCCCCAGCATTTT.

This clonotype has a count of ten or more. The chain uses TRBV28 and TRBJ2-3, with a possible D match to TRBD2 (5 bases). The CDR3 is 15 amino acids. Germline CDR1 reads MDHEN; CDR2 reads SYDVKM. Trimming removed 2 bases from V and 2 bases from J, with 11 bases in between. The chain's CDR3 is CASSLPRGNTDTQYF. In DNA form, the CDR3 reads TGTGCCAGCAGTTTACCTCGGGGTAACACAGATACGCAGTATTTT.

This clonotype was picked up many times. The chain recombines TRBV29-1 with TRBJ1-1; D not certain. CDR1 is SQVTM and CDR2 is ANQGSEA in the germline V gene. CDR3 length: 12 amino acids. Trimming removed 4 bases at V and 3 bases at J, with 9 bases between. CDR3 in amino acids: CSVVMVDTEAFF. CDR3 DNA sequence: TGCAGCGTTGTCATGGTAGACACTGAAGCTTTCTTT.

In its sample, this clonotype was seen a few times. This chain's CDR3 is CASSRGRLLRGNSYEQYF. The CDR3 region has the DNA TGTGCCAGTAGTAGGGGACGGCTGCTAAGGGGAAACTCCTACGAGCAGTACTTC. The chain carries TRBV19 and TRBJ2-7; possibly TRBD1 or TRBD2 for D (5 bases each). CDR1 and CDR2 (germline): LNHDA, SQIVND (reference sequence). Trimming cost V 4 bases and J 0 bases, with 22 bases left between them. CDR3 length: 18 amino acids.

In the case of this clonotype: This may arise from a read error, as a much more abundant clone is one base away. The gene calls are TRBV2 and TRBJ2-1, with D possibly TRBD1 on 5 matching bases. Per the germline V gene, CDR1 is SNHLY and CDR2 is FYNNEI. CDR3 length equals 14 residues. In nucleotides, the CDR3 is TGTGCCAGCGGTGAATGGGGCCTAGGCAATGAGCAGTTCTTC. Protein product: CASGEWGLGNEQFF. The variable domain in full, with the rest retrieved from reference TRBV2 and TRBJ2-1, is EPEVTQTPSHQVTQMGQEVILRCVPISNHLYFYWYRQILGQKVEFLVSFYNNEISEKSEIFDDQFSVERPDGSNFTLKIRSTKLEDSAMYFCASGEWGLGNEQFFGPGTRLTVL.